One and the same sample provided the 22 T cell receptor beta chains below, sequenced in a study of blood T cell repertoires in COVID-19. Only in-frame clones appear in the TCRdb table, and some are missing; sequencing was by immunoSEQ multiplex PCR. The table shows over 200,000 clones, with around 90% occurring only once. Specimen: PBMCs or T cells enriched from blood (not recorded which). All receptors come from a man aged 25 to 40 who had been exposed to COVID-19.

This chain links TRBV4-2 with TRBJ2-7; D is possibly TRBD2 (6 bases). V lost 1 base, J lost 1 base, and 8 bases lay in between. The CDR3 runs 14 residues. The germline gives CDR1 LGHNA, CDR2 YNFKEQ. CDR3 DNA: TGTGCCAGCAGCCAAGGGGGAGGATCCTACGAGCAGTACTTC. This encodes CASSQGGGSYEQYF.

The V and J genes are TRBV4-2 and TRBJ2-7; a possible D gene is TRBD2 (5 bases). Trimming stripped 4 bases from V and 5 bases from J, with 24 bases between. CDR3 size: 17 residues. CDR1 is LGHNA, CDR2 YNFKEQ, per germline. CDR3 region: CASSPRVGEGLSHEQYF. The CDR3 DNA reads as TGTGCCAGCAGCCCCCGGGTAGGTGAGGGTCTGAGCCACGAGCAGTACTTC.

The rearrangement links TRBV3-1 (or the pseudogene TRBV3-2) to TRBJ2-3, with 10 bases lining up with TRBD2. The V and J ends lost 3 bases and 4 bases, in that order; junction bases with no gene match: 10. CDR3 size: 17 residues. The germline V gene encodes CDR1 LGHDT and CDR2 YNNKEL (reference sequence). CDR3 loop: CASSQISGGARADTQYF. The CDR3 DNA sequence: TGTGCCAGCAGCCAGATCAGCGGGGGGGCCAGGGCAGATACGCAGTATTTT.

The rearrangement joins TRBV4-2 to TRBJ1-4, with D hard to call. Trimming left V 0 bases short and J 7 bases short, with 18 bases between. The germline CDR1 and CDR2 sequences are LGHNA and YNFKEQ. The CDR3 is 17 amino acids. Here the CDR3 DNA reads TGTGCCAGCAGCCAAGATTCCCGAGGAGATGTGAGTGAAAAACTGTTTTTT. It encodes CASSQDSRGDVSEKLFF.

This clone was found a few times. The chain employs TRBV29-1 and TRBJ1-2, with 8 nucleotides matching TRBD1. The CDR3 spans 12 residues. CDR1 and CDR2 from the germline V gene are SQVTM and ANQGSEA. With 6 bases clipped from V and 6 bases from J, the junction kept 6 bases outside the gene matches. The CDR3 nucleotides read TGCAGCGTAGAGACAGGGGCTAATGGCTACACCTTC. Protein sequence: CSVETGANGYTF.

The rearrangement links TRBV4-2 to TRBJ2-1; TRBD2 matches 8 bases. J lost 4 bases, V lost 0 bases, and 5 bases had no gene match. Germline V gene sequence: CDR1 LGHNA, CDR2 YNFKEQ. The CDR3 is made up of 16 amino acids. The CDR3 protein is CASSQDLSGGYNEQFF. In DNA, the CDR3 is TGTGCCAGCAGCCAAGATCTAAGCGGGGGTTACAATGAGCAGTTCTTC.

The chain combines TRBV5-4 with TRBJ2-1, with 9 bases aligning to TRBD1. CDR3 length: 14 amino acids. The germline gives CDR1 SGHNT, CDR2 YYREEE (reference sequence). After removal of 0 bases from V and 8 bases from J, the junction contained 3 bases not matched to a gene. The CDR3 DNA follows: TGTGCCAGCAGCTTGGCCGACAGGGGGTATGAGCAGTTCTTC. Translating gives CASSLADRGYEQFF.

V usage is TRBV13 and J usage is TRBJ1-6; 9 bases align to TRBD1. V was clipped by 5 bases and J by 10 bases; unmatched bases: 12. The germline gives CDR1 PRHDT, CDR2 FYEKMQ (reference sequence). The CDR3 is 16 residues long. In DNA, the CDR3 is TGTGCCAGCAGCCACCGGGACAGGGTAGTTGGGTCACCCCTCCACTTT. Its protein product is CASSHRDRVVGSPLHF. The full variable domain, its missing parts supplied by reference TRBV13 and TRBJ1-6, is AAGVIQSPRHLIKEKRETATLKCYPIPRHDTVYWYQQGPGQDPQFLISFYEKMQSDKGSIPDRFSAQQFSDYHSELNMSSLELGDSALYFCASSHRDRVVGSPLHFGNGTRLTVT.

The genes are TRBV19 and TRBJ2-7; 10 bases align to TRBD2. The CDR3 has 16 amino acids. CDR1 LNHDA and CDR2 SQIVND come from the germline V gene (reference sequence). The V segment lost 5 bases and the J segment 0 bases; nucleotides outside the gene matches: 7. Written as DNA, the CDR3 is TGTGCCAGTAGTCCTCGGACTAGCGGAAGCTCCTACGAGCAGTACTTC. It is translated as CASSPRTSGSSYEQYF.

CDR3 coding DNA: TGTGCCAGCGGTTCGAGCGGGGGGGCTGGGGAGCAGTACTTC. This sequence encodes CASGSSGGAGEQYF. The chain carries TRBV7-6 and TRBJ2-7; 10 bases fit TRBD2. V lost 8 bases and J lost 7; bases outside the gene matches: 11. The CDR3 has 14 amino acids. The V gene's germline CDR1 is SGHVS and CDR2 FNYEAQ.

The rearrangement joins TRBV7-3 to TRBJ2-1; TRBD2 agrees at 12 bases. This CDR3 is built from 17 residues. Per the germline V gene, CDR1 is SGHTA and CDR2 is FQGTGA. After removal of 4 bases from V and 5 bases from J, the junction contained 9 bases not matched to a gene. CDR3 bases: TGTGCCAGCAGCTCCCGACTAGCGGGGGATGTGAACAATGAGCAGTTCTTC. Protein: CASSSRLAGDVNNEQFF.

This chain connects TRBV6-5 to TRBJ1-1; 7 nucleotides agree with TRBD1. CDR1 is MNHEY and CDR2 is SVGAGI in the germline V gene. The CDR3 is 15 residues long. Unmatched junction bases numbered 9, after V lost 6 bases and J lost 2 bases. CDR3 DNA sequence: TGTGCCAGCAGCCCAAAACAGGGGTCAAACACTGAAGCTTTCTTT. Protein product: CASSPKQGSNTEAFF.

This clone showed up just once. This chain links TRBV28 with TRBJ1-6, with 8 bases matching TRBD1. The J segment lost 9 bases and the V segment lost 3 bases, leaving 7 bases of the junction unmatched. CDR3 size: 15 residues. The germline gives CDR1 MDHEN, CDR2 SYDVKM. As DNA, the CDR3 is TGTGCCAGCAGTTTCCTGGCAGGGGGCGGTTCACCCCTCCACTTT. This encodes CASSFLAGGGSPLHF.

The chain couples TRBV5-1 to TRBJ2-5; no clear D gene. This CDR3 spans 12 amino acids. V shed 0 bases and J shed 5 bases, with 5 bases lying between them. Germline loops: CDR1 SGHRS, CDR2 YFSETQ. As DNA, the CDR3 is TGCGCCAGCAGCTTGGCCTTGGAGACCCAGTACTTC. Translating it yields CASSLALETQYF.

This chain links TRBV12-3 or TRBV12-4 with TRBJ2-1, with a tentative D call TRBD1 (5 bases). V gave up 8 bases and J gave up 9 bases, with 17 bases separating them. The CDR3 sequence is 13 residues long. CDR3 DNA: TGTGCCAGCGGGGCTCTAGGGGTGCCTGAGCAGTTCTTC. This encodes CASGALGVPEQFF.

For the CDR3, the DNA is TGTGCCAGCAGCCCCGCGGGGACAGGGGTATACGAGCAGTACTTC. The encoded protein is CASSPAGTGVYEQYF. The chain couples TRBV9 to TRBJ2-7; 10 bases are a match to TRBD1. The CDR3 loop spans 15 amino acids. CDR1 SGDLS and CDR2 YYNGEE come from the germline V gene. With V trimmed by 4 bases and J by 4 bases, 8 bases remained unmatched.

The chain combines TRBV5-4 with TRBJ2-1; the match to TRBD1 covers 10 bases. The CDR3 length is 14 residues. The V segment lost 4 bases and the J segment 7 bases; nucleotides outside the gene matches: 5. CDR1 and CDR2 (germline): SGHNT, YYREEE (reference sequence). CDR3 nucleotides: TGTGCCAGCAGCGCGGGACAGGGGCGGAATGAGCAGTTCTTC. Translated, it gives CASSAGQGRNEQFF.

The sample holds one count of this clone. This chain joins TRBV19 and TRBJ2-7, with TRBD2 matching over 7 bases. V lost 3 bases to trimming and J lost 0 bases; unmatched junction nucleotides: 11. The CDR3 runs 17 residues. Germline-derived CDR1 and CDR2 are LNHDA and SQIVND (reference sequence). The CDR3 here is CASSMIGASGASYEQYF. The CDR3 DNA is TGTGCCAGTAGTATGATTGGCGCGAGCGGGGCCTCCTACGAGCAGTACTTC.

This chain joins TRBV4-1 and TRBJ2-3; TRBD1 agrees at 8 bases. V gave up 3 bases and J gave up 2 bases; unmatched junction bases: 13. From germline, CDR1 is MGHRA and CDR2 YSYEKL. The CDR3 has 18 residues. In DNA, the CDR3 is TGCGCCAGCAGCCAGTGGTTAAACACAGGGGGAAACACAGATACGCAGTATTTT. Encoded protein: CASSQWLNTGGNTDTQYF.

V and J are TRBV6-5 and TRBJ1-4, with D maybe TRBD1 (5 bases). CDR1 and CDR2 from the germline V gene are MNHEY and SVGAGI. V dropped 2 bases and J dropped 3 bases, with 7 bases sitting between them. CDR3 length: 14 residues. DNA of the CDR3: TGTGCCAGCAGTTACAGGGGTGCTAATGAAAAACTGTTTTTT. Its protein product is CASSYRGANEKLFF.

The rearrangement links TRBV5-5 to TRBJ2-3; 8 bases align to TRBD1. This CDR3 is 15 amino acids long. Germline V gives CDR1 SGHKS, CDR2 YYEKEE (reference sequence). Trimming took 0 bases from V and 5 from J; bases not matched to a gene: 5. The CDR3 bases are TGTGCCAGCAGCTTGGATACAGGGGGGATAGATACGCAGTATTTT. Protein: CASSLDTGGIDTQYF. The complete variable domain, with remaining parts taken from reference TRBV5-5 and TRBJ2-3, reads DAGVTQSPTHLIKTRGQQVTLRCSPISGHKSVSWYQQVLGQGPQFIFQYYEKEERGRGNFPDRFSARQFPNYSSELNVNALLLGDSALYLCASSLDTGGIDTQYFGPGTRLTVL.

The chain recombines TRBV6-5 with TRBJ2-7; D remains ambiguous. V was clipped by 6 bases and J by 3 bases, with 9 bases between them. The CDR3 spans 12 residues. Looked up from germline, CDR1 is MNHEY and CDR2 is SVGAGI. CDR3 in DNA: TGTGCCAGCAGCCCCAGAGGCTACGAGCAGTACTTC. Its protein is CASSPRGYEQYF.